A single T cell receptor (beta chain) is shown here with its context. These data belong to a study of blood T cell repertoires in COVID-19. Whole-study context: Samples taken during acute and convalescent COVID-19 were collected in the United States, Italy and Spain. Sample material is recorded as cDNA or gDNA derived from T cells, B-cell-depleted T cells, or PBMCs.

Some clones are missing from TCRdb's copy, which holds only in-frame ones; the method was immunoSEQ multiplex PCR. The repertoire holds about 280,000 clones, with 83% as singletons. The ends were cut back, 1 base at V and 4 bases at J, with 8 bases in the middle. The length of the CDR3 is 13 residues. Germline CDR1 is SGHNT and CDR2 is YYREEE (reference sequence). This chain uses TRBV5-4 with TRBJ1-2, with a possible D match to TRBD1 (5 bases). The sequenced sample was peripheral blood. This receptor was identified in a woman aged 50 to 60 who had recovered from COVID-19. The CDR3 bases are TGTGCCAGCAGCTTGAAGGGACTCTATGGCTACACCTTC. As protein: CASSLKGLYGYTF.